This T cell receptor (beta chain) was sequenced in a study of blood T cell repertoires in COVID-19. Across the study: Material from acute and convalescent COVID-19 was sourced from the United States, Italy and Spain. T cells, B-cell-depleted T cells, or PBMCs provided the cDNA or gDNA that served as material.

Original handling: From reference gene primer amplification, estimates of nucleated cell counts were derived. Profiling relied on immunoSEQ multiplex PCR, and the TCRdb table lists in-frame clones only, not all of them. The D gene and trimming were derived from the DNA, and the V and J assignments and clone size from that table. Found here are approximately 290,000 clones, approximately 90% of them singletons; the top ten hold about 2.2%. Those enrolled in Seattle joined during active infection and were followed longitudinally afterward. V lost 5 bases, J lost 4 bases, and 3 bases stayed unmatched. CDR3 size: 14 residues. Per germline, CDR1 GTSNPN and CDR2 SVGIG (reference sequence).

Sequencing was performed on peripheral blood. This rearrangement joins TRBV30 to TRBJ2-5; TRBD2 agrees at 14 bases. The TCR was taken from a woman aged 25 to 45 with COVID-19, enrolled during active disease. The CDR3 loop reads CAWGLAGGRETQYF. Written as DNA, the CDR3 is TGTGCCTGGGGACTAGCGGGAGGTCGAGAGACCCAGTACTTC.